These 3 T cell receptor beta chains were sequenced from one sample in a study of cytomegalovirus exposure and HLA in healthy donors (dated by TCRdb to 2017 to 2019). Library preparation employed the immunoSEQ multiplex PCR assay. The multiplex PCR relied on a mix of 60 forward primers for TCR Vbeta segments and 13 reverse primers for TCR Jbeta segments. The table comes from immuneACCESS by way of TCRdb, which keeps in-frame sequences with V and J called. Part of the clones is missing from these tables; in studies checked, under half for an unresolved V gene and the rest for unknown reasons. The sample table records some 90,000 clones; roughly 79% of these occur just once. The top ten clones comprise 2.5% to 3% of the sample. The sample comprised PBMCs. Receptors were obtained from a female donor in good health and CMV-seropositive.

The V gene is TRBV7-2, the J gene TRBJ1-1; D is unresolved. Trimming pared 2 bases from V and 1 base from J, leaving 11 bases between. CDR1 is SGHTA and CDR2 is FQGNSA in the germline V gene. This CDR3 contains 15 residues. The CDR3 spells CASSLKQFGNTEAFF. Written as DNA, the CDR3 is TGTGCCAGCAGCTTAAAACAGTTCGGGAACACTGAAGCTTTCTTT.

CDR3 sequence (DNA): TGTGCCATCGCCCCTGGGGGCCTCTCCTACAATGAGCAGTTCTTC. Translated, it gives CAIAPGGLSYNEQFF. The chain joins TRBV10-3 to TRBJ2-1, with TRBD1 as a possible D gene (6 bases). V was pared by 8 bases and J by 0 bases, with 14 bases between. Germline V gives CDR1 ENHRY, CDR2 SYGVKD. This CDR3 comprises 15 residues.

A few counts support this clone. The genes are TRBV10-3 and TRBJ1-6; 8 nucleotides line up with TRBD1. The CDR3 consists of 15 residues. Germline V CDR1 and CDR2: ENHRY, SYGVKD. The trim removed 0 bases at V and 8 bases at J, leaving 3 bases unmatched. In DNA form, the CDR3 reads TGTGCCATCAGTGAGTCGACAGGGGACCATTCACCCCTCCACTTT. Protein: CAISESTGDHSPLHF.